The rows below give T cell receptor beta chains drawn from one sample of a study of blood T cell repertoires in COVID-19. The protocol was immunoSEQ multiplex PCR, while the TCRdb copy is restricted to in-frame clones and leaves out a portion. The table includes about 140,000 clones, 79% detected once. Sequenced: peripheral blood. These receptors were collected from a man aged 60 to 69 with acute or convalescent COVID-19. CDR3s include the opening cysteine and the closing phenylalanine or tryptophan. A D gene is named only where the DNA matches it firmly. Clone sizes are given selectively: once, few, many, or a class where the clone is expanded.

TRBJ2-2,.,15,TRBV5-1,TRBD2,TGCGCCAGCAGAGGGACTAGCGGCCCCAGGGGGGAGCTGTTTTTT,CASRGTSGPRGELFF
TRBJ1-3,.,15,TRBV19,.,TGTGCCAGTAGTATCTCAGGATCCTCTGGAAACACCATATATTTT,CASSISGSSGNTIYF
TRBJ1-1,.,12,TRBV11-2,.,TGTGCCAGCAGCTTTAGAAACACTGAAGCTTTCTTT,CASSFRNTEAFF
TRBJ1-2,.,14,TRBV7-9,TRBD1,TGTGCCAGCAGCTCCCCAGACAGGGGGAAGGACTACACCTTC,CASSSPDRGKDYTF
TRBJ2-5,.,16,TRBV3-1/TRBV3-2,TRBD2,TGTGCCAGCAGCCTAGCACCGGGACTAGGGATAGAGACCCAGTACTTC,CASSLAPGLGIETQYF
TRBJ1-4,once,15,TRBV7-9,TRBD1,TGTGCCAGCAGCTGGGGGGGACAGGCTAATGAAAAACTGTTTTTT,CASSWGGQANEKLFF
TRBJ2-5,.,18,TRBV27,TRBD2,TGTGCCAGCAGTTTATTTGGCGGGAGGGCTGGGGCCGGGGAGACCCAGTACTTC,CASSLFGGRAGAGETQYF
TRBJ2-1,.,13,TRBV28,TRBD2,TGTGCCAGCAGCAGCGGGATCCGCAATGAGCAGTTCTTC,CASSSGIRNEQFF
TRBJ1-2,few,14,TRBV18,TRBD1,TGTGCCAGCTCACTCGGACAGGGCAATCTGGGCTACACCTTC,CASSLGQGNLGYTF
TRBJ2-3,.,18,TRBV7-2,TRBD2,TGTGCCAGCAGCTCTTTGATGACTAGCGGGGGATTCACAGATACGCAGTATTTT,CASSSLMTSGGFTDTQYF
TRBJ2-2,.,15,TRBV28,.,TGTGCCAGCAGTTTCCTGGCGGAAGGCACCGGGGAGCTGTTTTTT,CASSFLAEGTGELFF
TRBJ1-5,.,16,TRBV1,.,TGCACCAGCAGCCAAGGACAGGGGAAAGACAATCAGCCCCAGCATTTT,CTSSQGQGKDNQPQHF
TRBJ1-1,.,15,TRBV25-1,TRBD1,TGTGCCAGCAGTGCAACAGGGGAGGTAGGCACTGAAGCTTTCTTT,CASSATGEVGTEAFF
TRBJ2-3,.,16,TRBV15,TRBD1,TGTGCCACCAGCAGAGATATGACAGGGGACACAGATACGCAGTATTTT,CATSRDMTGDTDTQYF
TRBJ2-7,.,14,TRBV11-2,TRBD2,TGTGCCAGCAGCTTAGGACTAGCGGCCTACGAGCAGTACTTC,CASSLGLAAYEQYF
TRBJ1-6,.,14,TRBV7-2,.,TGTGCCAGCAGCGAACAGGGCAGGAATTCACCCCTCCACTTT,CASSEQGRNSPLHF
TRBJ1-5,.,14,TRBV14,.,TGTGCCAGCAGCCAAGGGTCCGGCGGGGGGCCCCAGCATTTT,CASSQGSGGGPQHF
TRBJ2-7,.,13,TRBV28,TRBD1,TGTGCCACCCGGACAGGCTTTTCCTACGAGCAGTACTTC,CATRTGFSYEQYF
TRBJ1-2,.,12,TRBV28,.,TGTGCCAGTAGTTCTCTAAGCGATGGCTACACCTTC,CASSSLSDGYTF
TRBJ1-1,.,13,TRBV7-3,.,TGTGCCAGCAGTAGGGGGATGAACACTGAAGCTTTCTTT,CASSRGMNTEAFF
TRBJ1-1,.,14,TRBV7-2,.,TGTGCCAGCAGCTCGACAGAAGTGAACACTGAAGCTTTCTTT,CASSSTEVNTEAFF
TRBJ1-1,.,14,TRBV2,.,TGTGCCAGCAGTGCCAGGGGTGGGAACGCTGAAGCTTTCTTT,CASSARGGNAEAFF
TRBJ2-6,.,18,TRBV25-1,.,TGTGCCAGCAGTGAGGGAGATTACAGGGTGACCGGGGCCAACGTCCTGACTTTC,CASSEGDYRVTGANVLTF
TRBJ1-5,few,13,TRBV5-5,.,TGTGCCAGCAGCTTACTCTTTCATCAGCCCCAGCATTTT,CASSLLFHQPQHF
TRBJ2-6,.,18,TRBV4-3,.,TGCGCCAGCAGCCAAGGGGTACCGGGACTCTCTGGGGCCAACGTCCTGACTTTC,CASSQGVPGLSGANVLTF
TRBJ1-1,.,11,TRBV27,.,TGTGCCAGCAGTTTTAGGGGTAAAGCTTTCTTT,CASSFRGKAFF
TRBJ2-1,.,16,TRBV7-9,TRBD2,TGTGCCAGCAGCTCCGGCACTAGCGGAACGTACAATGAGCAGTTCTTC,CASSSGTSGTYNEQFF
TRBJ2-1,once,15,TRBV11-1,.,TGTGCCAGCAGCTTAGGGGGCGGGAATGGCAATGAGCAGTTCTTC,CASSLGGGNGNEQFF
TRBJ2-1,.,15,TRBV5-1,TRBD1,TGCGCCAGCAGCTATTACAGGGGGCTTTACAATGAGCAGTTCTTC,CASSYYRGLYNEQFF
TRBJ1-5,.,13,TRBV28,.,TGTGCCAGCAGTTTATCCCGGTATCAGCCCCAGCATTTT,CASSLSRYQPQHF
TRBJ1-1,once,14,TRBV18,.,TGTGCCAGCTCACCATTGACGGGGGACACTGAAGCTTTCTTT,CASSPLTGDTEAFF
TRBJ1-5,.,15,TRBV5-1,.,TGCGCCAGCAGCAGCACCGGGATCCTTGGGCAGCCCCAGCATTTT,CASSSTGILGQPQHF
TRBJ2-5,.,18,TRBV19,TRBD2,TGTGCCAGTAGCCACCGACTAGCGGGCCTGGATTTACAAGAGACCCAGTACTTC,CASSHRLAGLDLQETQYF
TRBJ2-3,.,12,TRBV19,.,TGTGCCAGTAAAGGGGCCCCCGGTACGCAGTATTTT,CASKGAPGTQYF
TRBJ1-1,.,15,TRBV30,.,TGTGCCTGGAGTCCGGTCAACGGTTTCAACACTGAAGCTTTCTTT,CAWSPVNGFNTEAFF
TRBJ1-2,once,11,TRBV12-3/TRBV12-4,.,TGTGCCAGCAGCCTCTCCTATGGCTACACCTTC,CASSLSYGYTF
TRBJ1-2,.,19,TRBV4-1,TRBD1,TGCGCCAGCAGCCAGGCGCGCCTAACGGGACAGGGGACCTACTATGGCTACACCTTC,CASSQARLTGQGTYYGYTF
TRBJ2-3,.,18,TRBV28,TRBD2,TGTGCCAGCAGTTTAGGGGGGCCCGGGACTAGCTACCGTGATTTCCAGTATTTT,CASSLGGPGTSYRDFQYF
TRBJ1-2,.,10,TRBV4-3,.,TGCGCCAGCAGCCCAATTGTCTACACCTTC,CASSPIVYTF
TRBJ1-6,.,15,TRBV30,TRBD1,TGTGCCTGGAGAGAGACAGGGGGCCAAAATTCACCCCTCCACTTT,CAWRETGGQNSPLHF
TRBJ2-5,few,14,TRBV27,TRBD1,TGTGCCAGCAGCCGGACAGGGATGGAGGAGACCCAGTACTTC,CASSRTGMEETQYF
TRBJ2-7,.,15,TRBV11-2,TRBD1,TGTGCCAGCAGCTTCGAGAGGGGCAGGGGGTACGAGCAGTACTTC,CASSFERGRGYEQYF
TRBJ1-1,few,16,TRBV7-2,.,TGTGCCAGCAGCTTAGCTCGGAGGGGTGTCTTCGATTCGGGTTTCTTT,CASSLARRGVFDSGFF
TRBJ2-3,.,13,TRBV3-1/TRBV3-2,TRBD2,TGTGCCAGCGAGCGGGAGGCGACAGATACGCAGTATTTT,CASEREATDTQYF
TRBJ2-3,.,16,TRBV6-1,TRBD1,TGTGCCAGCAGTGAGATAGGGGGCGCTCGCACAGATACGCAGTATTTT,CASSEIGGARTDTQYF
TRBJ1-1,.,14,TRBV7-2,.,TGTGCCAGCAGCTTGGCGACAGAGAACACTGAAGCTTTCTTT,CASSLATENTEAFF
TRBJ2-7,.,17,TRBV5-8,.,TGTGCCAGCAGCTTGGCGACAGGAGGCACGAAGGCCTACGAGCAGTACTTC,CASSLATGGTKAYEQYF
TRBJ2-7,.,15,TRBV7-2,.,TGTGCCAGCAGCTCTCCCGGGACTTGGGGCCACGAGCAGTACTTC,CASSSPGTWGHEQYF
TRBJ1-5,.,13,TRBV4-2,.,TGTGCCAGCGGTGAGGCAGGCAATCAGCCCCAGCATTTT,CASGEAGNQPQHF
TRBJ2-4,.,11,TRBV5-1,.,TGCGCCAGCAGGGGGGGAAACATTCAGTACTTC,CASRGGNIQYF
TRBJ2-6,.,16,TRBV2,.,TGTGCCAGCAGTGAAGCGCGCGAGGCTGGGGCCAACGTCCTGACTTTC,CASSEAREAGANVLTF
TRBJ2-5,.,13,TRBV19,.,TGTGCCTCCCAGGGAGGCGGCGAAGAGACCCAGTACTTC,CASQGGGEETQYF
TRBJ2-2,once,14,TRBV18,TRBD1,TGTGCCAGCTCACAAGTCCAGGGGGCCGGGGAGCTGTTTTTT,CASSQVQGAGELFF
TRBJ2-7,.,13,TRBV6-5,TRBD1,TGTGCCAGCAGACCCGGACAGGGCTACGAGCAGTACTTC,CASRPGQGYEQYF
TRBJ2-2,.,18,TRBV4-3,TRBD2,TGCGCCAGCAGCCAAGGTGGGACTAGCGGAAGAAACACCGGGGAGCTGTTTTTT,CASSQGGTSGRNTGELFF